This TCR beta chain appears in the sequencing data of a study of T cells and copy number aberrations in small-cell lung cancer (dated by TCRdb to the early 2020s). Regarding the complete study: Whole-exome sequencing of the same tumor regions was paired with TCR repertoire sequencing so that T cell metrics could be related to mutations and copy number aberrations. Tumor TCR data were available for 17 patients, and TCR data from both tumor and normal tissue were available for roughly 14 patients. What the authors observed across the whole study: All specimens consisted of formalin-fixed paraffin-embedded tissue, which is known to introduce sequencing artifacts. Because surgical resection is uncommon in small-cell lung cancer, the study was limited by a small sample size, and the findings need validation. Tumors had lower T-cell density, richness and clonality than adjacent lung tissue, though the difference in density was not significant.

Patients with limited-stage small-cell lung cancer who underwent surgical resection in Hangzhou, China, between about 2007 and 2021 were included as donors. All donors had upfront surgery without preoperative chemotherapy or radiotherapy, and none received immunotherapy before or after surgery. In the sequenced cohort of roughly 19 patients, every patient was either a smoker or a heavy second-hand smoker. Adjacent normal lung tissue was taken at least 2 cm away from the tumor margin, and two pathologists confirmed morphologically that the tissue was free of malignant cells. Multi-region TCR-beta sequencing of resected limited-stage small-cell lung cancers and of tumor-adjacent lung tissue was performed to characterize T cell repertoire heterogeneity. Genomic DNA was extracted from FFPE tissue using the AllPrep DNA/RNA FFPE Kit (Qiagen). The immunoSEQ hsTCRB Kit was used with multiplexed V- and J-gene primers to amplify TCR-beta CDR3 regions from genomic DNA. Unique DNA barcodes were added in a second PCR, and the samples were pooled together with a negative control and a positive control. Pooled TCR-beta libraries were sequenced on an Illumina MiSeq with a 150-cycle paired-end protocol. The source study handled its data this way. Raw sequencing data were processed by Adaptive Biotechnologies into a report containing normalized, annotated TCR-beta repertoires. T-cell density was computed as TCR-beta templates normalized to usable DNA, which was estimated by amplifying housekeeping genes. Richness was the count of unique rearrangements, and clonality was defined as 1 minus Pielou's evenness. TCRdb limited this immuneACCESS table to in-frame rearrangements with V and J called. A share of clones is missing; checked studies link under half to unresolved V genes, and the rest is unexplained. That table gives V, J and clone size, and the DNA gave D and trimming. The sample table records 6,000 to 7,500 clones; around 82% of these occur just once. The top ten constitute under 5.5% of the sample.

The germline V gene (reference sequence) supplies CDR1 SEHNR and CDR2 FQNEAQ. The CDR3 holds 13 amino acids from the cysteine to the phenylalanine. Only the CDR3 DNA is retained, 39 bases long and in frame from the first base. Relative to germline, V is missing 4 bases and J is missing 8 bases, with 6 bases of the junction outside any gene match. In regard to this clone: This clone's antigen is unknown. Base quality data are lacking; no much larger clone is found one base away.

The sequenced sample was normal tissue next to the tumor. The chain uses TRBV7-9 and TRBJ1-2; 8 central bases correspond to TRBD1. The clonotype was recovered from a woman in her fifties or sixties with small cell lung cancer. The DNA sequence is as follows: TGTGCCAGCAGCTCGACAGGGGATTCCGGCTACACCTTC. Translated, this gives CASSSTGDSGYTF.